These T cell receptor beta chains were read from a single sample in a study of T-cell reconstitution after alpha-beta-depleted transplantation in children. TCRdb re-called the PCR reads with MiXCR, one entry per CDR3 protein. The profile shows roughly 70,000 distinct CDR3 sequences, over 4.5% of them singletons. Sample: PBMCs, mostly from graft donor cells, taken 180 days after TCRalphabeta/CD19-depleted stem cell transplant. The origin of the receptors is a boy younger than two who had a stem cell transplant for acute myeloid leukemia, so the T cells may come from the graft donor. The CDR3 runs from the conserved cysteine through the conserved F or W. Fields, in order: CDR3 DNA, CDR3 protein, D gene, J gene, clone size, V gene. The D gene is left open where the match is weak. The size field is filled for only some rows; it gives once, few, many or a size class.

TGTGCCAGCAGTCCCCGACAGGGATCTAATGAAAAACTGTTTTTT	CASSPRQGSNEKLFF	TRBD1	TRBJ1-4	many	TRBV12-3/TRBV12-4
TGTGCCAGCAGTCCGGGTGTCCCCACGGATACGCAGTATTTT	CASSPGVPTDTQYF	-	TRBJ2-3	many	TRBV12-3/TRBV12-4
TGTGCCAGCAGCCGGGGACAGGGGAGCACCGGGGAGCTGTTTTTT	CASSRGQGSTGELFF	TRBD1	TRBJ2-2	many	TRBV7-9
TGCGCCAGCACCCTAGGTACAGGGGGAATTGAGCAGTTCTTC	CASTLGTGGIEQFF	TRBD1	TRBJ2-1	many	TRBV5-1
TGTGCCACCAGCCTGACAGGGGGTCTGGACAATGAGCAGTTCTTC	CATSLTGGLDNEQFF	TRBD1	TRBJ2-1	many	TRBV24-1
TGTGCCAGCGGCCCAGGGCTAGCGGGGGGGACCGCGAACACCGGGGAGCTGTTTTTT	CASGPGLAGGTANTGELFF	TRBD2	TRBJ2-2	once	TRBV4-2
TGCAGTGCCCCTAACCCGGGCAGGGGCGGTGAGCAGTACTTC	CSAPNPGRGGEQYF	-	TRBJ2-7	many	TRBV20-1
TGCAGTGCTAGAGAACAGGGCGGCAATCAGCCCCAGCATTTT	CSAREQGGNQPQHF	-	TRBJ1-5	many	TRBV20-1
TGCGCCAGCAGCCAAATACAGGGGTACCGGGGCACTGAAGCTTTCTTT	CASSQIQGYRGTEAFF	TRBD1	TRBJ1-1	many	TRBV4-3
TGTGCCATGGGACCCCGATTGAGGGTAACAGATACGCAGTATTTT	CAMGPRLRVTDTQYF	-	TRBJ2-3	-	TRBV28
TGTGCCAGCAGCTTCGGACAGGGATGGAACCAAGAGACCCAGTACTTC	CASSFGQGWNQETQYF	TRBD1	TRBJ2-5	many	TRBV7-9
TGTGCCTGGGGAGGGGTCTACGAGCAGTACTTC	CAWGGVYEQYF	-	TRBJ2-7	many	TRBV30
TGTGCCAGCAGCCAAGATTATGGCGCGGGACCTCAAGAGACCCAGTACTTC	CASSQDYGAGPQETQYF	-	TRBJ2-5	many	TRBV4-2
TGTGCCAGCAGCCAAGATAGCAACAATCAGCCCCAGCATTTT	CASSQDSNNQPQHF	-	TRBJ1-5	many	TRBV4-2
TGTGCCAGCAGCGCCCGACAGGGACCTACCCTAACGAGGGATACGCAGTATTTT	CASSARQGPTLTRDTQYF	TRBD1	TRBJ2-3	many	TRBV3-1
TGTGCCAGCAGCTTATTAACGGGGGGCACTGAAGCTTTCTTT	CASSLLTGGTEAFF	-	TRBJ1-1	many	TRBV7-9
TGTGCCAGCAGCTTGCTTAGGTCGTTCTACAATGAGCAGTTCTTC	CASSLLRSFYNEQFF	-	TRBJ2-1	many	TRBV5-6